The clone carrying this T cell receptor (beta chain) was counted many times. Its antigen is currently unknown. Arm-PCR with iRepertoire HTBI primers amplified the CDR3 regions for these TCR beta libraries. TCRdb ran MiXCR on the multiplex PCR reads and lists one entry per CDR3 protein. The sample holds approximately 270,000 distinct CDR3 sequences, more than 15% seen once. This sample was included in a study of regulatory T cells in long-lasting Graves disease. Study-wide results and caveats: A reduction in accuracy may have resulted from the small sample size.

The CDR3 covers 14 residues. Trimming pared 6 bases from V and 7 bases from J, leaving 15 bases between. Time point defined: newly diagnosed GD, antithyroid drugs for less than 3 months. PBMC RNA was the source of the TCR library. The same sample was also studied in work on T cells in Graves' hyperthyroidism and ophthalmopathy. That investigation notes: An absence of ophthalmopathy progression within 18 months meant stable Graves' hyperthyroidism. The TCR CDR3 first-round RT-PCR relied on the HTBI primer set.

This TCR was recovered from a woman in her thirties with Graves disease. The genes are TRBV12-3 or TRBV12-4 and TRBJ1-4; maybe TRBD1 (5 bases). Sequencing used peripheral blood mononuclear cells (PBMCs), obtained at new diagnosis, from a patient treated with antithyroid drugs. This CDR3 is CASSSGQAVEKLFF. The CDR3 region has the DNA TGTGCCAGCAGCTCGGGGCAGGCTGTTGAAAAACTGTTTTTT.